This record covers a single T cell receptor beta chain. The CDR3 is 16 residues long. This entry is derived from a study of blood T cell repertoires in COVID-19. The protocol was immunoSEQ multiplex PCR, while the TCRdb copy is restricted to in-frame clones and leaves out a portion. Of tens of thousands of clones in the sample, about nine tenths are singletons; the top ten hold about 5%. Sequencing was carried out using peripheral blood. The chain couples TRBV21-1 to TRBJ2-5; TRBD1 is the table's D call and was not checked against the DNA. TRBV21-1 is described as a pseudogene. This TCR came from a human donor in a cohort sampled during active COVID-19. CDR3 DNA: TGTGCCAGCAGCAAAGCACCGACAGGGTGTCAAGAGACCCAGTACTTC. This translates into CASSKAPTGCQETQYF.